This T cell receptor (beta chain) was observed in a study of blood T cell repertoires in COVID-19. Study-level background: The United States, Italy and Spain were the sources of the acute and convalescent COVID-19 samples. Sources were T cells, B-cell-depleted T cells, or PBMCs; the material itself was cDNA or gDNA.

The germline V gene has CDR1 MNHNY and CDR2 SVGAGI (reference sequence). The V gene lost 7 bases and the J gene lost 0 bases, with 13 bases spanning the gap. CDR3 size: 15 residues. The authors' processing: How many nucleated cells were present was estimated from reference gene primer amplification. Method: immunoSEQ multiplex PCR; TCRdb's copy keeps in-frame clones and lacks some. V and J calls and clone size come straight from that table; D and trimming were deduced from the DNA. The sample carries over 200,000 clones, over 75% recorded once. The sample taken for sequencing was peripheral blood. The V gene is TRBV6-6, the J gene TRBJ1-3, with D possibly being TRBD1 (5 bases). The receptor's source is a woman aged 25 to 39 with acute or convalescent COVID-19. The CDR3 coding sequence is TGTGCCAGCACTCAAGGGGCCCGCTCTGGAAACACCATATATTTT. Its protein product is CASTQGARSGNTIYF.